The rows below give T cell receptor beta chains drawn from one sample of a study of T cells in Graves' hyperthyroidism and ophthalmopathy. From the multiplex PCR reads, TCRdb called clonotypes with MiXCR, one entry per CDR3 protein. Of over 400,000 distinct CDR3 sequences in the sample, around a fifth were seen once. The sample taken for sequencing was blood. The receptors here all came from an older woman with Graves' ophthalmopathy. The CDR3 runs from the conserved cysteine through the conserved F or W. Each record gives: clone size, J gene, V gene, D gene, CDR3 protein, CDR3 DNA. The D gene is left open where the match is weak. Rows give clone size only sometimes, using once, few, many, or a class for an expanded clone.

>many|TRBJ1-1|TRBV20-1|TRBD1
CSARVQGAGTEAFF
TGCAGTGCTAGAGTTCAGGGGGCAGGAACTGAAGCTTTCTTT
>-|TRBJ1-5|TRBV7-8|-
CASSLVGGANQPQHF
TGTGCCAGCAGCTTAGTAGGGGGAGCCAATCAGCCCCAGCATTTT
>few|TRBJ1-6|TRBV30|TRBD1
CAWGKGQGDNSPLHF
TGTGCCTGGGGAAAAGGGCAGGGGGATAATTCACCCCTCCACTTT
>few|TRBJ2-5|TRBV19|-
CASSIEVGRPQETQYF
TGTGCCAGTAGTATCGAGGTGGGACGGCCCCAAGAGACCCAGTACTTC
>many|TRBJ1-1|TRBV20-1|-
CSARDWRTLEAFF
TGCAGTGCTAGAGATTGGAGAACCCTTGAAGCTTTCTTT
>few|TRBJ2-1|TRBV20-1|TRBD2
CSARPGRGLGGQFF
TGCAGTGCTAGACCCGGGAGGGGCTTGGGTGGGCAGTTCTTC
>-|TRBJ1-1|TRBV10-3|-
CAIGTGASAEAFF
TGTGCCATCGGCACGGGGGCGAGCGCTGAAGCTTTCTTT
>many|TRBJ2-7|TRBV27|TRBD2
CASRLRLAGNYEQYF
TGTGCCAGCAGACTCCGACTAGCGGGGAACTACGAGCAGTACTTC
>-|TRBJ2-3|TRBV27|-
CVSRRNSLTVTSTDTQYF
TGTGTCAGCAGACGAAATTCCCTGACGGTTACTAGCACAGATACGCAGTATTTT
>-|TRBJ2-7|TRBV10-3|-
CAISLTSYEQYF
TGTGCCATCAGTTTAACCTCCTACGAGCAGTACTTC
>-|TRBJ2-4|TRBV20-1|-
CSAGGGGSAKNIQYF
TGCAGTGCTGGAGGGGGGGGATCGGCCAAAAACATTCAGTACTTC
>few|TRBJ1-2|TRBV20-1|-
CSAPRDGNYGYTF
TGCAGTGCTCCCCGGGACGGAAACTATGGCTACACCTTC
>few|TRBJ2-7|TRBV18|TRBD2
CASSPPSGRLLYEQYF
TGTGCCAGCTCACCACCTAGCGGGAGATTACTTTACGAGCAGTACTTC
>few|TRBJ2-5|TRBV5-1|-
CASSLDLVTNLGQYF
TGCGCCAGCAGCTTGGACCTTGTGACCAACCTTGGGCAGTACTTC
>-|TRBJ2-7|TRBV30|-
CAWSAGRINEQYF
TGTGCCTGGAGTGCAGGCAGGATCAACGAGCAGTACTTC
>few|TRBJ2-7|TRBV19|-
CASSISRAYEQYF
TGTGCCAGTAGTATTTCCCGGGCTTACGAGCAGTACTTC
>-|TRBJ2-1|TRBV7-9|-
CASSLAISTKYYYNEQFF
TGTGCCAGCAGCTTGGCCATCTCGACTAAATATTACTACAATGAGCAGTTCTTC
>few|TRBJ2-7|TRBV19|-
CASSEAKGPYEQYF
TGTGCCAGTTCGGAGGCAAAAGGGCCCTACGAGCAGTACTTC
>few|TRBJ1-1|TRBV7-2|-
CASSLVVTLNTEAFF
TGTGCCAGCAGCTTAGTGGTTACGTTGAACACTGAAGCTTTCTTT
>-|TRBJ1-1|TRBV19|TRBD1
CASIYDRGDTEAFF
TGTGCCAGTATCTATGACAGGGGTGACACTGAAGCTTTCTTT
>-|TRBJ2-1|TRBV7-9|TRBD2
CASSFGAGGAWSEQFF
TGTGCCAGCAGCTTTGGGGCGGGGGGGGCGTGGAGTGAGCAGTTCTTC
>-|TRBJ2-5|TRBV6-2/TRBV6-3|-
CASSWGRGSETQYF
TGTGCCAGCAGTTGGGGACGGGGCTCCGAGACCCAGTACTTC
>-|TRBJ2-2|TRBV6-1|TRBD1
CASRADRGQTGELFF
TGTGCCAGCAGGGCAGACAGGGGGCAAACCGGGGAGCTGTTTTTT
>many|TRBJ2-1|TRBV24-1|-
CATSDLAGLRQFF
TGTGCCACCAGTGATTTAGCCGGGCTGAGGCAGTTCTTC
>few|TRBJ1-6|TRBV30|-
CAWSVISGDSPLHF
TGTGCCTGGAGTGTAATCTCAGGGGACTCACCCCTCCACTTT
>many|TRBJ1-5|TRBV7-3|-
CASSLGPRNQPQHF
TGTGCCAGCAGCCTCGGACCCCGCAATCAGCCCCAGCATTTT
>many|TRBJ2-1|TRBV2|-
CASSEAWQGWQFF
TGTGCCAGCAGTGAAGCGTGGCAGGGATGGCAGTTCTTC
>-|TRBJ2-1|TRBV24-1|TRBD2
CATKGLAGGKVYNEQFF
TGTGCCACCAAAGGACTAGCGGGAGGAAAGGTCTACAATGAGCAGTTCTTC
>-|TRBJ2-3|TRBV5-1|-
CASSLVPGITDTQYF
TGTGCCAGCAGCTTGGTTCCGGGGATCACAGATACGCAGTATTTT
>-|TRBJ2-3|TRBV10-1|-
CASSERVGPPDTQYF
TGCGCCAGCAGTGAAAGGGTTGGACCTCCAGATACGCAGTATTTT
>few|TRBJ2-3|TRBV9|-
CASSVGGLVAGTSSTDTQYF
TGTGCCAGCAGCGTAGGCGGGCTAGTCGCTGGAACTTCTAGCACAGATACGCAGTATTTT
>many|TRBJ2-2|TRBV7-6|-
CASSSPASNTGELFF
TGTGCCAGCAGCTCTCCAGCGTCGAACACCGGGGAGCTGTTTTTT
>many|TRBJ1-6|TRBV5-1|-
CASSLETGNSPLHF
TGTGCCAGCAGTTTGGAGACAGGCAATTCACCCCTCCACTTT
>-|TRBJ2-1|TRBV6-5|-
CASSYSVGSGLSYNEQFF
TGTGCCAGCAGTTACTCGGTGGGTTCCGGTCTCTCCTACAATGAGCAGTTCTTC
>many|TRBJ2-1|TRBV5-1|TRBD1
CASSFGRGTALYNEQFF
TGCGCCAGCAGCTTCGGGCGAGGGACAGCGCTTTACAATGAGCAGTTCTTC
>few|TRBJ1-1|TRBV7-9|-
CASSLGSGAEAFF
TGTGCCAGCAGCTTAGGCTCAGGGGCTGAAGCTTTCTTT
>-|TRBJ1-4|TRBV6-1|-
CASSRAPGEGAKLFF
TGTGCCAGCAGTCGGGCGCCAGGGGAGGGCGCGAAACTGTTTTTT
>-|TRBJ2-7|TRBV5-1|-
CASSYDWSSYEQYF
TGCGCCAGCAGCTACGACTGGAGCTCCTACGAGCAGTACTTC
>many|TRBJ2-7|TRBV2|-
CASTSGTAYEQYF
TGTGCCAGTACATCCGGGACGGCCTACGAGCAGTACTTC
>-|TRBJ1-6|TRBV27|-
CASSPGTLWPPLHF
TGTGCCAGCAGTCCCGGGACCCTGTGGCCACCCCTCCACTTT
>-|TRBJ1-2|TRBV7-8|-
CASSLSERDYGYTF
TGTGCCAGCAGCTTGAGTGAGAGGGACTATGGCTACACCTTC
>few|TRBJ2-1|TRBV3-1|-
CASSQGLGYNEQFF
TGTGCCAGCAGCCAAGGGCTTGGATACAATGAGCAGTTCTTC
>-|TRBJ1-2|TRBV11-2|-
CASSLGQLPGWGGYTF
TGTGCCAGCAGCTTAGGCCAGTTGCCGGGCTGGGGTGGCTACACCTTC
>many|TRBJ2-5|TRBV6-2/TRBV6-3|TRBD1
CASSLPRQGAWETQYF
TGTGCCAGCAGTCTGCCCCGACAGGGGGCTTGGGAGACCCAGTACTTC
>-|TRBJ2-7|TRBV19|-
CASSYGPEQYF
TGTGCCAGTAGTTATGGACCGGAGCAGTACTTC
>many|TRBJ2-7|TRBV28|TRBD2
CASSFPYGLAGGSYEQYF
TGTGCCAGCAGTTTCCCCTACGGACTAGCGGGAGGGTCCTACGAGCAGTACTTC
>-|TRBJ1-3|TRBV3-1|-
CASSHTPRQTSGNTIYF
TGTGCCAGCAGCCACACTCCGCGACAGACCTCTGGAAACACCATATATTTT
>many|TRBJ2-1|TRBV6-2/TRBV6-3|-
CASSARTGRPNEQFF
TGTGCCAGCAGCGCAAGGACTGGGCGGCCCAATGAGCAGTTCTTC
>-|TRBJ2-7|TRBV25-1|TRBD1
CASSGGTGGYEQYF
TGTGCCAGCAGTGGGGGGACAGGGGGCTACGAGCAGTACTTC
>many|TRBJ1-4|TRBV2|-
CASIGQINEKLFF
TGTGCCAGCATCGGACAGATTAATGAAAAACTGTTTTTT
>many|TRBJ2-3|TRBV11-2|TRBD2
CASSLVAGVGDTQYF
TGTGCCAGCAGCTTAGTTGCGGGAGTGGGTGATACGCAGTATTTT
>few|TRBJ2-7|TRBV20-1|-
CSARNPTSSYEQYF
TGCAGTGCTAGAAACCCCACTAGCTCCTACGAGCAGTACTTC
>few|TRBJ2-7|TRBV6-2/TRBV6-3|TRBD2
CASTWTSGTYEQYF
TGTGCCAGCACCTGGACTAGCGGCACCTACGAGCAGTACTTC
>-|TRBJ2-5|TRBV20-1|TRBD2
CSARDGRVQETQYF
TGCAGTGCTAGAGATGGGAGGGTCCAAGAGACCCAGTACTTC
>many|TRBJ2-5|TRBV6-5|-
CASSYPDRQETQYF
TGTGCCAGCAGTTACCCCGACAGGCAAGAGACCCAGTACTTC
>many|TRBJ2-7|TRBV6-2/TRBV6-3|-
CASSLTPYEQYF
TGTGCCAGCAGTTTGACCCCCTACGAGCAGTACTTC